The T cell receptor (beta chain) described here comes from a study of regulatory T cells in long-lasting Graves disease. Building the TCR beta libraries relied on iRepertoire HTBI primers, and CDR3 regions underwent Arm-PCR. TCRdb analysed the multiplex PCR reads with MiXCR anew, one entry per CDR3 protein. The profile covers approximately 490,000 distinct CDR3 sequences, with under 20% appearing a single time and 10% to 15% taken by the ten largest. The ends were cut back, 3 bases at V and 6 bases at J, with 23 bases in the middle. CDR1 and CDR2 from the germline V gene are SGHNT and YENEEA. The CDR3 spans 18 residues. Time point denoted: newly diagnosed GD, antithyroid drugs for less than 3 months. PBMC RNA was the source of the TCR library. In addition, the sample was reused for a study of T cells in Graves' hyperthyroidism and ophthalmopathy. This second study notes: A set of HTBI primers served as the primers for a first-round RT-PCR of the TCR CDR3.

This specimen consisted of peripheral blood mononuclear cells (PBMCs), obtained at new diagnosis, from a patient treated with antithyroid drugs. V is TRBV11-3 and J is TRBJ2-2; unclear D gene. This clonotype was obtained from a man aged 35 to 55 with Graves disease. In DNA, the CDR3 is TGTGCCAGCAGCTTTTCTCGTTTAAGGACCGCATCTGCCGGGGAGCTGTTTTTT. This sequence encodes CASSFSRLRTASAGELFF. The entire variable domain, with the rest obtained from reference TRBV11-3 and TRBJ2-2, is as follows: EAGVVQSPRYKIIEKKQPVAFWCNPISGHNTLYWYLQNLGQGPELLIRYENEEAVDDSQLPKDRFSAERLKGVDSTLKIQPAELGDSAVYLCASSFSRLRTASAGELFFGEGSRLTVL.